This TCR beta chain was sequenced during a study of follicular helper T cells after annual influenza vaccination. Sequencing was performed with immunoSEQ multiplex PCR; in TCRdb, only in-frame clones are kept and a portion is missing. The repertoire holds about 9,800 clones, with under 90% as singletons. The study's findings and limits: Only about 9.5-22% of analyzed cells yielded productive TCRB sequences. Day 7 ICOS+CD38+ clones later appeared mostly in ICOS-CD38- cTfh. The much larger non-cTfh compartments may have been undersampled.

In this sample, this clone turned up a few times. The antigen is undetermined. This CDR3 comprises 15 residues. Germline CDR1 and CDR2: SGDLS and YYNGEE. The J segment lost 8 bases and the V segment lost 0 bases, leaving 3 bases of the junction unmatched. Stated time point: 2014-2015 season, 7 days after vaccination. Per time point, roughly 35-100 mL of blood was sampled. The sample was CXCR5- memory CD4+ T cells sorted from blood, taken 7 days after influenza vaccination. The TCR sequence derives from an adult who received the influenza vaccine. The V call is TRBV9, the J call TRBJ1-6; 9 bases align to TRBD1. The CDR3 region is CASSVVDRGDSPLHF. In DNA, the CDR3 is TGTGCCAGCAGCGTAGTGGACAGGGGAGATTCACCCCTCCACTTT.